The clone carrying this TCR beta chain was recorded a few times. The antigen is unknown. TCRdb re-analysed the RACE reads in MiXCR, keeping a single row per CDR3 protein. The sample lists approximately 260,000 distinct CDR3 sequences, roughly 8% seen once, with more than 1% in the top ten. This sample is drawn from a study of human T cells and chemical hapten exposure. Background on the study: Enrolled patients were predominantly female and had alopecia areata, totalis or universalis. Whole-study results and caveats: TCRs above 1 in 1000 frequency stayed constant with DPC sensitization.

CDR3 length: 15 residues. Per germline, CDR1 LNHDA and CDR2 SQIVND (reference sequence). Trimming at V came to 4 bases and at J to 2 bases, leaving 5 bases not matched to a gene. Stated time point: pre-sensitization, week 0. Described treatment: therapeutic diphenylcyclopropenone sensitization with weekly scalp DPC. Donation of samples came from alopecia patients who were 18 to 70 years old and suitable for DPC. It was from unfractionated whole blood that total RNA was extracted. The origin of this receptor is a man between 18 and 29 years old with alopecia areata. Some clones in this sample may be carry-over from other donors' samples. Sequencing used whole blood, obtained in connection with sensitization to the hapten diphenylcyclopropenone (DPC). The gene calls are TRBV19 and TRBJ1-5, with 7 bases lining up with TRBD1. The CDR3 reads CASSSPGTGNQPQHF. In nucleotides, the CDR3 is TGTGCCAGTAGTAGCCCCGGGACAGGCAATCAGCCCCAGCATTTT.